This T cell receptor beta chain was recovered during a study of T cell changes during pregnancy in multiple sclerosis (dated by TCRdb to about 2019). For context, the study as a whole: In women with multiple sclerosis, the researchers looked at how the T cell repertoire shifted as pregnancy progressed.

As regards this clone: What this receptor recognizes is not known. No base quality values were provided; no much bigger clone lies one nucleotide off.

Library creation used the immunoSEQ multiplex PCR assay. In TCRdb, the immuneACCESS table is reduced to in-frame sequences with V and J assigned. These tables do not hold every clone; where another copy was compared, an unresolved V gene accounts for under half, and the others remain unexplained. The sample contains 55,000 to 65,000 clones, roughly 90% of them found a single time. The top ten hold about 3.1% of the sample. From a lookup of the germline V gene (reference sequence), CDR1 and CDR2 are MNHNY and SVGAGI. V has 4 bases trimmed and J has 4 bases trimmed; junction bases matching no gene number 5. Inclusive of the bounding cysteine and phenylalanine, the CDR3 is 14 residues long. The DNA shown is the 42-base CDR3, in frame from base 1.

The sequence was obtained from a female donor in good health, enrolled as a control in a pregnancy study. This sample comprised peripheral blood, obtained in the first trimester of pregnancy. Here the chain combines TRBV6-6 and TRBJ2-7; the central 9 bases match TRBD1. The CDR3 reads CASSLPGQGYEQYF. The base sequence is TGTGCCAGCAGTTTGCCGGGACAGGGTTACGAGCAGTACTTC.